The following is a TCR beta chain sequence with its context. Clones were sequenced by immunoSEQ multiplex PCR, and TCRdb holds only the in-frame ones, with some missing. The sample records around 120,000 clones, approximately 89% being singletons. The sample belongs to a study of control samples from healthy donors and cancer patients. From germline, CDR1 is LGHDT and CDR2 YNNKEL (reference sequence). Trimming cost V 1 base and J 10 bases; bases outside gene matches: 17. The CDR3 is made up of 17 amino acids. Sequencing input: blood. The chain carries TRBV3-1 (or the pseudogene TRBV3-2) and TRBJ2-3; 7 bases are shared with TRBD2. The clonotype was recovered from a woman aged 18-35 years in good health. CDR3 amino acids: CASSQGRGLDWPRAQYF. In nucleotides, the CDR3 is TGTGCCAGCAGCCAAGGCCGAGGACTAGATTGGCCCCGGGCGCAGTATTTT.